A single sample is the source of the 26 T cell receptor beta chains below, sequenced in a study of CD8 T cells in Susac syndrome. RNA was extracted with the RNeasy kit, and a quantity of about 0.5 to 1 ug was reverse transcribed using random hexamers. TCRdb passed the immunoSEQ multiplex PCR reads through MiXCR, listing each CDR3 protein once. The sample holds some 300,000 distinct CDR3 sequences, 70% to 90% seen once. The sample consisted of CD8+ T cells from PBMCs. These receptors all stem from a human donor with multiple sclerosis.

The CDR3 nucleotides read TGTGCCAGTAGTTTCCTCGATCCCGCGGGACGGATCACAGATACGCAGTATTTT. Its protein is CASSFLDPAGRITDTQYF. The rearrangement links TRBV19 to TRBJ2-3, with a weak D call TRBD2 (6 bases). Germline V gene lookup returns CDR1 LNHDA and CDR2 SQIVND (reference sequence). The CDR3 contains 18 residues. V was shortened by 5 bases and J by 2 bases, with 23 bases between the two germline ends. Drawing the rest from reference TRBV19 and TRBJ2-3, the complete variable domain is DGGITQSPKYLFRKEGQNVTLSCEQNLNHDAMYWYRQDPGQGLRLIYYSQIVNDFQKGDIAEGYSVSREKKESFPLTVTSAQKNPTAFYLCASSFLDPAGRITDTQYFGPGTRLTVL.

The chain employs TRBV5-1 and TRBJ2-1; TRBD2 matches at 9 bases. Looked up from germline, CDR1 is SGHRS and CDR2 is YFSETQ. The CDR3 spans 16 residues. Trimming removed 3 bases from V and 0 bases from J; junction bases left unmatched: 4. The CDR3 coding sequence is TGCGCCAGCAGCTCGACTAGCGGCCGCTCCTACAATGAGCAGTTCTTC. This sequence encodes CASSSTSGRSYNEQFF.

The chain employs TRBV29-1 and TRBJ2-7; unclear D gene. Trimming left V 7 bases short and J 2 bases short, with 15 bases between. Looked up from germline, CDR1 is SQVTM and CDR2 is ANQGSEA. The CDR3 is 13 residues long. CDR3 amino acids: CSALKTETYEQYF. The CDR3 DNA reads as TGCAGCGCCCTTAAGACTGAGACCTACGAGCAGTACTTC.

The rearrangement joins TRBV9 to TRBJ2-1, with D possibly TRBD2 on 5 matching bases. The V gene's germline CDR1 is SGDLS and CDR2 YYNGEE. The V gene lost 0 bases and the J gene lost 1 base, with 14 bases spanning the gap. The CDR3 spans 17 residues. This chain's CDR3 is CASSVAPEGESYNEQFF. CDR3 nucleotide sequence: TGTGCCAGCAGCGTAGCCCCTGAGGGAGAGTCCTACAATGAGCAGTTCTTC.

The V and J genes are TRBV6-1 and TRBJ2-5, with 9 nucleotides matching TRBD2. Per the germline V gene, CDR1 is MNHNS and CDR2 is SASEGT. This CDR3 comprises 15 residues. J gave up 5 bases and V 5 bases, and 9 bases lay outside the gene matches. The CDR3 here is CASSTLAGAVETQYF. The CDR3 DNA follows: TGTGCCAGCAGTACCTTAGCGGGAGCTGTGGAGACCCAGTACTTC.

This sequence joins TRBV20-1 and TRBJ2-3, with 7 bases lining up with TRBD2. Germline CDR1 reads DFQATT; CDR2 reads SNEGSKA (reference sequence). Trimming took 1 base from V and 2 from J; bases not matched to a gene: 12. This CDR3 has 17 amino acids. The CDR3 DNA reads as TGCAGTGCTAGAGCCGGTATCGCGGGGGAGACCACAGATACGCAGTATTTT. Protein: CSARAGIAGETTDTQYF.

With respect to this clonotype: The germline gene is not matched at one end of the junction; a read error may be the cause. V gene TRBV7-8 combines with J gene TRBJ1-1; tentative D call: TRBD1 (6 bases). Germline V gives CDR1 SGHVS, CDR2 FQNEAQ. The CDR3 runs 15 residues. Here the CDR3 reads CASSLGKQGFTEAFF. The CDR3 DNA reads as TGTGCCAGCAGTTTAGGAAAACAGGGTTTCACTGAAGCTTTCTTT.

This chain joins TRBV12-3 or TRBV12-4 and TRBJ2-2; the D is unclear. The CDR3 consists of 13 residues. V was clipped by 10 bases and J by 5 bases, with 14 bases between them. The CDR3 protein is CATNPSWTGELFF. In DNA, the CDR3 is TGTGCCACCAACCCTTCATGGACCGGGGAGCTGTTTTTT.

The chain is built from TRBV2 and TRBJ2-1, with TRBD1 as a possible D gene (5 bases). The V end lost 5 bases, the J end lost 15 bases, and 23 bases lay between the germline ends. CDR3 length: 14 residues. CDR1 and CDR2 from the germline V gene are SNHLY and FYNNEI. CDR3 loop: CASSPIGADSTRFF. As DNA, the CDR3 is TGTGCCAGCAGTCCTATAGGCGCCGACAGTACGCGGTTCTTC.

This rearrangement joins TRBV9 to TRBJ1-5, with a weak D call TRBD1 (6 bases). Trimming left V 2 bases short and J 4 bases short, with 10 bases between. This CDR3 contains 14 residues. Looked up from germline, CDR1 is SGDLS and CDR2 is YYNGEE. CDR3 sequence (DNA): TGTGCCAGCAGCGTGGGGGGGCCGAATCAGCCCCAGCATTTT. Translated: CASSVGGPNQPQHF.

In DNA form, the CDR3 reads TGTGCCAGCAGCTCAACCTCGGCCAGCAACACTGAAGCTTTCTTT. Translation gives CASSSTSASNTEAFF. The chain has TRBV7-9 and TRBJ1-1, with D uncertain. The germline V gene encodes CDR1 SEHNR and CDR2 FQNEAQ (reference sequence). This CDR3 comprises 15 residues. V lost 4 bases to trimming and J lost 2 bases, with 14 bases between them.

CDR3 protein: CASSLKRGSEWQETQYF. For the CDR3, the DNA is TGCGCCAGCAGCTTGAAAAGGGGCTCGGAATGGCAAGAGACCCAGTACTTC. The J gene is TRBJ2-5, the V gene TRBV5-1; a possible D gene is TRBD1 (5 bases). In germline, CDR1 is SGHRS, CDR2 YFSETQ. The CDR3 is 17 residues long. Trimming cost V 1 base and J 2 bases, with 18 bases left between them.

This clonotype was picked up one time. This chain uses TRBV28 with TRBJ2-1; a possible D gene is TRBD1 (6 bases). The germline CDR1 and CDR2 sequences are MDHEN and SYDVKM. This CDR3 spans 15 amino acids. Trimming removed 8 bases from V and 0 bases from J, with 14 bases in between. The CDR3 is CASLRGSSSYNEQFF. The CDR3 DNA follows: TGTGCCAGCTTAAGGGGGAGCAGCTCCTACAATGAGCAGTTCTTC.

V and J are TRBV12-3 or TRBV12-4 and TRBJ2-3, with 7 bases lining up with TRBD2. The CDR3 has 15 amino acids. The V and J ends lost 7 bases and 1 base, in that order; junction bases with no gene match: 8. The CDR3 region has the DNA TGTGCCAGCACCCCTCAAACTAGCGGCACAGATACGCAGTATTTT. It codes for CASTPQTSGTDTQYF.

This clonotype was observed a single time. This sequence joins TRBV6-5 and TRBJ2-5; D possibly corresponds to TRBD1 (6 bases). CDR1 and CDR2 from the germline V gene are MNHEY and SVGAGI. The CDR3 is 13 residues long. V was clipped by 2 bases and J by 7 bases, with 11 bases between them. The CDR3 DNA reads TGTGCCAGCAGTTACGGTGAAGGGGGGACCCAGTACTTC. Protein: CASSYGEGGTQYF.

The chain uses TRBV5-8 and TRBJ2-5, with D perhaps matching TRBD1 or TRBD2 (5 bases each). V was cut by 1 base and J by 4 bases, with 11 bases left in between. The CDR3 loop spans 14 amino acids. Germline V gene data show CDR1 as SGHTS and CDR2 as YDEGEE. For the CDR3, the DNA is TGTGCCAGCAGCTTGTTCGGGGACGGAGAGACCCAGTACTTC. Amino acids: CASSLFGDGETQYF.

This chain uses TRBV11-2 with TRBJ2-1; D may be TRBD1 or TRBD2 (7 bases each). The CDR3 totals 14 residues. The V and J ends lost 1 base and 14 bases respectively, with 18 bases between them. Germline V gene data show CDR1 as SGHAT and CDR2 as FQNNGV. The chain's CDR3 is CASSLGEGAEIEFF. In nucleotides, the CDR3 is TGTGCCAGCAGCTTAGGGGAGGGGGCCGAGATTGAGTTCTTC.

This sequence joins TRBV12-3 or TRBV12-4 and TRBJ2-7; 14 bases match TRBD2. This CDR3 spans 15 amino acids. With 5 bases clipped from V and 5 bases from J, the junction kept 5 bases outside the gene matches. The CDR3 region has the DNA TGTGCCAGCAGTATAGTGGGACTAGCGGGAGACGAGCAGTACTTC. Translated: CASSIVGLAGDEQYF.

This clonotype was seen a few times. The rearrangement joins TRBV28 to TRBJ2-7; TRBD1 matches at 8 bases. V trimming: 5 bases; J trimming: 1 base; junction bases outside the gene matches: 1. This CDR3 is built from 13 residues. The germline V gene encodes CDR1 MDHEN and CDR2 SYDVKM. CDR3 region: CASSDRGSYEQYF. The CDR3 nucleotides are TGTGCCAGCAGTGACAGGGGATCCTACGAGCAGTACTTC. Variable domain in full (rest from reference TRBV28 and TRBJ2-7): DVKVTQSSRYLVKRTGEKVFLECVQDMDHENMFWYRQDPGLGLRLIYFSYDVKMKEKGDIPEGYSVSREKKERFSLILESASTNQTSMYLCASSDRGSYEQYFGPGTRLTVT.

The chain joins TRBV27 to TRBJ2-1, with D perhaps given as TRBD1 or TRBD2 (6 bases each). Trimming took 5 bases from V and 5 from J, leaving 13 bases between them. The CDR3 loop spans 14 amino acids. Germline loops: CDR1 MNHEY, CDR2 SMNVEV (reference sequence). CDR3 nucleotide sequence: TGTGCCAGCAGTCGGTGGGGGGCGAACAATGAGCAGTTCTTC. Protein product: CASSRWGANNEQFF.

The CDR3 sequence is CASSPGLLYEQYF. The CDR3 DNA follows: TGTGCCAGCAGCCCAGGACTCCTATACGAGCAGTACTTC. The genes are TRBV7-2 and TRBJ2-7; tentatively, D is TRBD2 (5 bases). V lost 5 bases and J lost 4, with 12 bases in between. Looked up from germline, CDR1 is SGHTA and CDR2 is FQGNSA. The CDR3 is 13 residues long.

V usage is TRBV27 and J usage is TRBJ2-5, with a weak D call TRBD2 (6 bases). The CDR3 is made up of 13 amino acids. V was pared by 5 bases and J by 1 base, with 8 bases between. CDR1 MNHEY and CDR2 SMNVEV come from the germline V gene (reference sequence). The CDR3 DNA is TGTGCCAGCAGTCACGGGAGCCAAGAGACCCAGTACTTC. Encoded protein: CASSHGSQETQYF.

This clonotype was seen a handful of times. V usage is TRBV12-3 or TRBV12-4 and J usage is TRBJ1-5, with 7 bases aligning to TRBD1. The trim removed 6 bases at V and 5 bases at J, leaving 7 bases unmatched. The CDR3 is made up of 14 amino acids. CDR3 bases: TGTGCCAGCAGCCCCGACAGGGCTGATCAGCCCCAGCATTTT. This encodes CASSPDRADQPQHF.

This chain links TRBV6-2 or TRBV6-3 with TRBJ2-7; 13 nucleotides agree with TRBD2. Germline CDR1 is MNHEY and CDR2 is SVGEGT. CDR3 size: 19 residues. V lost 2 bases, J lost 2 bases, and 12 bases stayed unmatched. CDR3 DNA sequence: TGTGCCAGCAGTTACGACCCTGGGACTAGCGGGGATTTCCCCTACGAGCAGTACTTC. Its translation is CASSYDPGTSGDFPYEQYF.

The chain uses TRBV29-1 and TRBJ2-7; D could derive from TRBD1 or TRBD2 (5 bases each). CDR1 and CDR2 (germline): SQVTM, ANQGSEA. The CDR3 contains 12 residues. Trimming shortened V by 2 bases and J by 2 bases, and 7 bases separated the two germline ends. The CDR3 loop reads CSVERGPYEQYF. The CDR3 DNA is TGCAGCGTTGAAAGGGGACCCTACGAGCAGTACTTC.

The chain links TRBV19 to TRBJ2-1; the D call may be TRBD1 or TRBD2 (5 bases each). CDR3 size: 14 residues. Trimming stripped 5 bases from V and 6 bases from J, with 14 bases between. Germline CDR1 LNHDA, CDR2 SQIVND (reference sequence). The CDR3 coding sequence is TGTGCCAGTAGTCATGGGGGATCGCGCAATGAGCAGTTCTTC. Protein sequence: CASSHGGSRNEQFF. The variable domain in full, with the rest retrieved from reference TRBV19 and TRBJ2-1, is DGGITQSPKYLFRKEGQNVTLSCEQNLNHDAMYWYRQDPGQGLRLIYYSQIVNDFQKGDIAEGYSVSREKKESFPLTVTSAQKNPTAFYLCASSHGGSRNEQFFGPGTRLTVL.